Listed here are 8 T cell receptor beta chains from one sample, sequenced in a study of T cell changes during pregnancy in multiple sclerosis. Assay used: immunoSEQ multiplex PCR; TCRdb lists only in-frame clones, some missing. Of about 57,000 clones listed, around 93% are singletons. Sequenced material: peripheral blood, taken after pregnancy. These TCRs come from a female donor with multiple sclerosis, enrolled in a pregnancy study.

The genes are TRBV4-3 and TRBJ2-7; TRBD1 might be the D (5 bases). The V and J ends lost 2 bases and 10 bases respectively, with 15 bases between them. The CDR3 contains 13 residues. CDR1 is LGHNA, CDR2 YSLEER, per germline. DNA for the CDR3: TGCGCCAGCAGCCAATGGCCCTTGGGGCCTCAGTACTTC. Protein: CASSQWPLGPQYF.

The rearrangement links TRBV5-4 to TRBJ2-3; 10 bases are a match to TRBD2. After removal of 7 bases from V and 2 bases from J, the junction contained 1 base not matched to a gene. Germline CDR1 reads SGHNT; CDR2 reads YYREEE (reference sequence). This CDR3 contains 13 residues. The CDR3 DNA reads TGTGCCAGCGGGACTAGCGACACAGATACGCAGTATTTT. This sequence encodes CASGTSDTDTQYF.

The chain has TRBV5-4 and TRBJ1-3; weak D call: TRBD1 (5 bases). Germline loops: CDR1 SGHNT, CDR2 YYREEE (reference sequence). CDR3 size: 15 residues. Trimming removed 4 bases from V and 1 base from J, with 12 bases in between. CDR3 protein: CASSPAGRSGNTIYF. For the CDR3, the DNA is TGTGCCAGCAGCCCCGCGGGGCGATCTGGAAACACCATATATTTT.

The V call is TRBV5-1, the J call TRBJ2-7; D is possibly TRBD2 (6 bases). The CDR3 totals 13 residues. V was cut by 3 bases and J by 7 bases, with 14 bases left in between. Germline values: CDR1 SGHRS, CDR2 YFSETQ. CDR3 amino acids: CASSSPGGREQYF. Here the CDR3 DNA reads TGCGCCAGCAGCTCCCCGGGTGGGAGGGAGCAGTACTTC.

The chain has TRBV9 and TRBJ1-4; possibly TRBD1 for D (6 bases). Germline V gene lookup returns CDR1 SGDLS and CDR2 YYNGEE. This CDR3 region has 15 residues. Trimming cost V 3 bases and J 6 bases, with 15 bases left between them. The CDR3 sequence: CASSGTGLRDEKLFF. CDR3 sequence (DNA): TGTGCCAGCAGCGGAACAGGGCTGCGGGATGAAAAACTGTTTTTT.

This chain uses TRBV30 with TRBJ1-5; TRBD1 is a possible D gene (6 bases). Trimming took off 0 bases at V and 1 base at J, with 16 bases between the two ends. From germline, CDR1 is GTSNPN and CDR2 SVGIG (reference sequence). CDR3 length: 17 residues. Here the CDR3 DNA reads TGTGCCTGGAGTGTACGTTCAGGGACACTGAGCAATCAGCCCCAGCATTTT. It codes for CAWSVRSGTLSNQPQHF. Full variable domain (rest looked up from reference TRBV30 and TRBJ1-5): SQTIHQWPATLVQPVGSPLSLECTVEGTSNPNLYWYRQAAGRGLQLLFYSVGIGQISSEVPQNLSASRPQDRQFILSSKKLLLSDSGFYLCAWSVRSGTLSNQPQHFGDGTRLSIL.

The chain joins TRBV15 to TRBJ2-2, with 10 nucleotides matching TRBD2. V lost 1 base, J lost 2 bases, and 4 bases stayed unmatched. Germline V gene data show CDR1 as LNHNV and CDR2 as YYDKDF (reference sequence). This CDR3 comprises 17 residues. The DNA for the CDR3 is TGTGCCACCAGCAGAGCTCTAGCGGGAGTCAACACCGGGGAGCTGTTTTTT. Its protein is CATSRALAGVNTGELFF.

The CDR3 bases are TGTGCCAGCAGCTTAGTAGCGGGTAACTACGAGCAGTACTTC. Protein sequence: CASSLVAGNYEQYF. The J gene is TRBJ2-7, the V gene TRBV7-2; 7 nucleotides agree with TRBD2. Looked up from germline, CDR1 is SGHTA and CDR2 is FQGNSA. The CDR3 covers 14 residues. V lost 1 base to trimming and J lost 3 bases; unmatched junction nucleotides: 3.